Listed here is a single TCR beta chain. Its antigen remains unidentified. The protocol was immunoSEQ multiplex PCR, while the TCRdb copy is restricted to in-frame clones and leaves out a portion. Of more than 95,000 clones listed, around nine tenths are singletons. CDR3 length: 15 residues. Germline assignment: CDR1 ENHRY and CDR2 SYGVKD. The V gene lost 2 bases and the J gene lost 4 bases, with 14 bases spanning the gap. This entry is derived from a study of T cell responses to AZD1222 COVID-19 vaccine. Whole-study findings and limits: Clonal diversity was possibly underestimated, and white British individuals and females predominated among donors. Unmutated variant regions are reportedly the target of nearly half of TCRs that are spike-specific. Two AZD1222 doses significantly raised spike-specific TCR breadth and depth over controls.

The sequencing used peripheral blood, collected 28 days after the second dose of the MenACWY control vaccine. The chain links TRBV10-3 to TRBJ1-1; possible D gene TRBD1, 5 bases. This TCR was sampled from an adult who received the MenACWY meningococcal vaccine as a control. This chain's CDR3 is CAISEIPGRGTEAFF. Written as DNA, the CDR3 is TGTGCCATCAGTGAGATCCCAGGGAGGGGCACTGAAGCTTTCTTT.